This T cell receptor (beta chain) was retrieved from a study of blood T cell repertoires in COVID-19. This CDR3 region has 13 residues. The V and J ends lost 4 bases and 6 bases respectively, with 12 bases between them. Germline lookup yields CDR1 LGHNA and CDR2 YSLEER. Original data processing: Amplification from reference gene primers served as the basis for estimated nucleated cell counts. Assay: immunoSEQ multiplex PCR; the TCRdb copy retains only in-frame clones and omits some. D and trimming come from the DNA, and the V and J calls and clone size come from that table. The sample records approximately 400,000 clones, around nine tenths being singletons.

The V gene is TRBV4-3, the J gene TRBJ1-1; D call uncertain. The receptor's source is a woman in her late teens or twenties who had recovered from COVID-19. The specimen sequenced was PBMCs or T cells enriched from blood (not recorded which). The CDR3 spells CASSPRPSAEAFF. The CDR3 region has the DNA TGCGCCAGCAGCCCTAGACCCTCCGCTGAAGCTTTCTTT.